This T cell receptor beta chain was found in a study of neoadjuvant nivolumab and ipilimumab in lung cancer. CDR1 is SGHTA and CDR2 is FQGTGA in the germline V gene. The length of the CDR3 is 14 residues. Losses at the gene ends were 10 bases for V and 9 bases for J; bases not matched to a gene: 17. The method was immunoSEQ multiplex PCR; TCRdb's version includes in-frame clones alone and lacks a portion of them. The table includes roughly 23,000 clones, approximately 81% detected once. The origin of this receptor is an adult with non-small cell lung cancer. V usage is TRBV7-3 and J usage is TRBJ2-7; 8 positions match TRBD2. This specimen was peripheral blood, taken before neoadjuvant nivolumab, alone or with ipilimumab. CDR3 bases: TGTGCCAACCCTTGGCGGGAGGTTCGACGGCGGCAGTACTTC. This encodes CANPWREVRRRQYF.